The clone carrying this TCR beta chain has a count of ten or more. Its antigen remains unknown. The V gene's germline CDR1 is SGHAT and CDR2 FQNNGV. V trimming: 4 bases; J trimming: 5 bases; junction bases outside the gene matches: 4. This CDR3 has 14 residues. The data stem from a study of T cells in Graves' hyperthyroidism and ophthalmopathy. Across the whole study: Peripheral blood was acquired at first diagnosis, ahead of any therapy whatsoever.

The source material, RNA transcripts, was used to amplify TCR beta CDR3 regions. TCR CDR3 regions were first amplified by RT-PCR with HTBI primers. TCRdb ran MiXCR on the multiplex PCR reads and lists one entry per CDR3 protein. The sample contains about 640,000 distinct CDR3 sequences, less than 25% of which appear only once. Study outcomes and limitations: Ophthalmopathy was told apart from stable hyperthyroidism by a 13 V-J model. Most thyroid clonotypes that were expanded above 0.001 also turned up in blood.

Sequencing was performed on blood. This receptor was obtained from a man aged 25 to 40 with Graves' ophthalmopathy. The J gene is TRBJ2-5, the V gene TRBV11-2; TRBD1 aligns across 10 bases. The CDR3 coding sequence is TGTGCCAGCAGCTCTAGGACAGGGGGGGAGACCCAGTACTTC. Amino acids: CASSSRTGGETQYF.